These T cell receptor beta chains were read from a single sample in a study of cytomegalovirus exposure and HLA in healthy donors. Profiling relied on immunoSEQ multiplex PCR, and the TCRdb table lists in-frame clones only, not all of them. The sample records roughly 130,000 clones, roughly 70% being singletons. Sequenced: PBMCs. The receptors originated from a man in his forties or fifties in good health and CMV-seropositive. Each CDR3 is given with its conserved first and last residue. The D gene is left open where the match is weak. For some rows the clone size is stated as once, few or many, or as a class when expanded; others skip it.

>13|TRBV7-9|TRBJ1-1|-|-
CASSRQENTEAFF
TGTGCCAGCAGCCGACAGGAGAACACTGAAGCTTTCTTT
>13|TRBV10-1|TRBJ2-5|-|TRBD1
CASTRDRDSTQYF
TGCGCCAGCACCCGGGACAGGGATAGTACCCAGTACTTC
>14|TRBV28|TRBJ1-1|-|-
CASSLTAGYTEAFF
TGTGCCAGCAGTTTGACCGCAGGCTACACTGAAGCTTTCTTT
>17|TRBV7-2|TRBJ1-1|-|TRBD1
CASSLASRQGQYPEAFF
TGTGCCAGCAGCTTAGCGTCCCGACAGGGGCAATACCCTGAAGCTTTCTTT
>13|TRBV5-1|TRBJ1-2|few|-
CASSYITDYGYTF
TGCGCCAGCAGCTATATCACGGACTATGGCTACACCTTC
>17|TRBV4-2|TRBJ2-7|-|-
CASSQDVRGSGGYEQYF
TGTGCCAGCAGCCAAGATGTCAGGGGATCGGGGGGCTACGAGCAGTACTTC
>15|TRBV9|TRBJ2-7|-|TRBD1
CASSATGTGTYEQYF
TGTGCCAGCAGCGCCACCGGGACAGGGACCTACGAGCAGTACTTC
>14|TRBV27|TRBJ2-5|-|-
CASGIADRGEIQYF
TGTGCCAGCGGGATAGCGGACCGGGGAGAGATCCAGTACTTC
>13|TRBV6-1|TRBJ2-5|-|-
CASGWGLQETQYF
TGTGCCAGCGGTTGGGGGCTTCAAGAGACCCAGTACTTC
>16|TRBV15|TRBJ1-2|once|TRBD1
CATSRDLGQGATGYTF
TGTGCCACCAGCAGAGATCTGGGACAGGGGGCGACGGGCTACACCTTC
>16|TRBV6-1|TRBJ1-2|-|TRBD1
CASSGSGQGRGYGYTF
TGTGCCAGCAGTGGTTCCGGACAGGGCCGGGGTTATGGCTACACCTTC
>15|TRBV11-2|TRBJ2-3|-|-
CASSLAAGPTDTQYF
TGTGCCAGCAGCTTAGCAGCAGGCCCCACAGATACGCAGTATTTT
>15|TRBV19|TRBJ2-7|-|-
CASSIETGFPYEQYF
TGTGCCAGTAGTATAGAAACAGGCTTCCCCTACGAGCAGTACTTC
>12|TRBV27|TRBJ1-3|few|-
CASSCLAVEIYF
TGTGCCAGCAGTTGTCTTGCCGTAGAGATATATTTT
>16|TRBV29-1|TRBJ2-6|few|-
CSVSLDTDSGANVLTF
TGCAGCGTTTCCTTAGACACAGACTCTGGGGCCAACGTCCTGACTTTC
>16|TRBV7-2|TRBJ1-2|-|TRBD1
CASSLMGTGLGYGYTF
TGTGCCAGCAGCTTAATGGGGACAGGGTTAGGTTATGGCTACACCTTC
>16|TRBV28|TRBJ1-2|few|TRBD1
CASSLLTMDRRYGYTF
TGTGCCAGCAGTTTATTAACTATGGACAGGCGCTATGGCTACACCTTC
>15|TRBV28|TRBJ1-4|-|-
CASRYFGRGGEKLFF
TGTGCCAGCAGATACTTCGGCAGGGGCGGAGAAAAACTGTTTTTT
>16|TRBV7-8|TRBJ2-3|-|TRBD2
CASSLGLAGSTDTQYF
TGTGCCAGCAGCCTAGGACTAGCGGGGAGCACAGATACGCAGTATTTT
>17|TRBV27|TRBJ1-5|-|TRBD1
CASTRETGGPSNQPQHF
TGTGCCAGCACCCGCGAGACAGGGGGTCCGAGCAATCAGCCCCAGCATTTT
>17|TRBV19|TRBJ1-2|-|-
CASHLGSLTPLNYGYTF
TGTGCCAGTCACCTGGGCAGTCTAACCCCTCTTAACTATGGCTACACCTTC
>15|TRBV27|TRBJ1-5|-|-
CASRQVRNSNQPQHF
TGTGCCAGCAGGCAAGTCAGAAATAGCAATCAGCCCCAGCATTTT
>14|TRBV5-4|TRBJ1-1|-|-
CASSQQGMNTEAFF
TGTGCCAGCAGCCAACAGGGAATGAACACTGAAGCTTTCTTT
>16|TRBV6-1|TRBJ2-7|-|TRBD2
CASSDYERGSPYEQYF
TGTGCCAGCAGTGATTACGAGCGGGGGTCACCCTACGAGCAGTACTTC
>15|TRBV27|TRBJ1-1|-|-
CASSPLGGKDTEAFF
TGTGCCAGCAGTCCCCTAGGAGGGAAGGACACTGAAGCTTTCTTT
>15|TRBV28|TRBJ2-2|-|TRBD2
CASLISGKNTGELFF
TGTGCCAGCCTAATTAGCGGGAAGAACACCGGGGAGCTGTTTTTT
>14|TRBV2|TRBJ2-7|-|-
CASTLNVLIYEQYF
TGTGCCAGCACCCTGAATGTACTGATATACGAGCAGTACTTC
>16|TRBV6-5|TRBJ2-1|-|TRBD2
CASSYSIASGGNEQFF
TGTGCCAGCAGTTACTCGATCGCTAGCGGGGGTAATGAGCAGTTCTTC
>13|TRBV5-1|TRBJ2-2|-|-
CASSPDSAGELFF
TGCGCCAGCAGCCCTGACAGCGCCGGGGAGCTGTTTTTT
>14|TRBV18|TRBJ1-1|-|TRBD1
CASSSGTGSTEAFF
TGTGCCAGCTCATCCGGGACAGGGAGCACTGAAGCTTTCTTT
>14|TRBV6-5|TRBJ1-5|-|-
CASSPGGGNQPQHF
TGTGCCAGCAGTCCCGGGGGGGGCAATCAGCCCCAGCATTTT
>13|TRBV18|TRBJ1-1|-|-
CASSRQENTEAFF
TGTGCCAGCTCACGGCAGGAGAACACTGAAGCTTTCTTT
>17|TRBV4-1|TRBJ2-7|-|TRBD1
CASSQDSQGQGTYEQYF
TGCGCCAGCAGCCAAGATAGTCAGGGACAGGGCACCTACGAGCAGTACTTC
>15|TRBV6-5|TRBJ2-7|-|TRBD2
CASSYSASGAYEQYF
TGTGCCAGCAGTTACTCGGCTAGCGGAGCCTACGAGCAGTACTTC
>14|TRBV5-6|TRBJ2-7|-|TRBD1
CASSSPTGAYEQYF
TGTGCCAGCAGTTCGCCGACAGGGGCCTACGAGCAGTACTTC
>14|TRBV4-1|TRBJ2-5|-|-
CASSQTSLSETQYF
TGCGCCAGCAGCCAGACTTCCTTAAGTGAGACCCAGTACTTC
>14|TRBV6-1|TRBJ2-7|once|TRBD2
CASNKATSGYEQYF
TGTGCCAGCAACAAGGCGACTAGCGGTTACGAGCAGTACTTC
>18|TRBV12-5|TRBJ2-3|-|TRBD1
CASGLPYPPGQGPDTQYF
TGTGCTAGTGGTTTGCCCTATCCACCGGGACAGGGGCCAGATACGCAGTATTTT
>12|TRBV30|TRBJ2-2|-|-
CACPGWTGELFF
TGTGCCTGCCCGGGATGGACCGGGGAGCTGTTTTTT
>15|TRBV27|TRBJ2-3|-|-
CASSLPWTGTDTQYF
TGTGCCAGCAGTTTACCCTGGACTGGCACAGATACGCAGTATTTT
>13|TRBV7-2|TRBJ1-3|-|TRBD1
CASSYDRGTAIYF
TGTGCCAGCAGCTATGACAGGGGAACCGCCATATATTTT
>13|TRBV29-1|TRBJ2-1|few|TRBD2
CSFLSGTHNEQFF
TGCAGCTTTCTTAGCGGGACGCACAATGAGCAGTTCTTC
>18|TRBV18|TRBJ2-3|-|TRBD2
CASSPPSRGAAGVNTQYF
TGTGCCAGCTCACCACCGTCGAGGGGAGCAGCGGGAGTAAATACGCAGTATTTT
>13|TRBV4-2|TRBJ1-6|-|-
CASSQEQYSPLHF
TGTGCCAGCAGCCAAGAACAGTATTCACCCCTCCACTTT
>14|TRBV27|TRBJ2-7|-|TRBD1
CASSSWDSSYEQYF
TGTGCCAGCAGTTCATGGGACAGCTCCTACGAGCAGTACTTC
>14|TRBV7-8|TRBJ2-7|-|TRBD1
CASSYRDSSYEQYF
TGTGCCAGCAGCTACCGGGACAGCTCCTACGAGCAGTACTTC
>12|TRBV5-4|TRBJ2-3|-|-
CASSWGADTQYF
TGTGCCAGCAGCTGGGGGGCAGATACGCAGTATTTT
>14|TRBV28|TRBJ1-2|-|-
CASSLVETNYGYTF
TGTGCCAGCAGTTTGGTGGAGACTAACTATGGCTACACCTTC
>15|TRBV29-1|TRBJ2-7|-|TRBD1
CSVEDRTGTSYEQYF
TGCAGCGTTGAAGATCGGACAGGGACTTCCTACGAGCAGTACTTC
>18|TRBV11-2|TRBJ2-3|-|TRBD2
CASSAFPLAGGGTDTQYF
TGTGCCAGCAGCGCCTTCCCCCTAGCGGGAGGGGGAACAGATACGCAGTATTTT
>15|TRBV11-2|TRBJ2-7|-|TRBD2
CASSLGASGNYEQYF
TGTGCCAGCAGCTTAGGGGCTAGCGGGAACTACGAGCAGTACTTC
>16|TRBV27|TRBJ2-5|-|TRBD2
CASSSSASGRAYGQYF
TGTGCCAGCAGTTCCTCCGCTAGCGGGAGGGCCTATGGCCAGTACTTC
>13|TRBV7-9|TRBJ1-5|-|TRBD1
CSSRGTDNQPQHF
TGTTCCAGCAGGGGGACAGACAATCAGCCCCAGCATTTT
>17|TRBV27|TRBJ2-1|few|TRBD2
CASSSQLAGGSYNEQFF
TGTGCCAGCAGTTCTCAATTAGCGGGAGGCTCCTACAATGAGCAGTTCTTC